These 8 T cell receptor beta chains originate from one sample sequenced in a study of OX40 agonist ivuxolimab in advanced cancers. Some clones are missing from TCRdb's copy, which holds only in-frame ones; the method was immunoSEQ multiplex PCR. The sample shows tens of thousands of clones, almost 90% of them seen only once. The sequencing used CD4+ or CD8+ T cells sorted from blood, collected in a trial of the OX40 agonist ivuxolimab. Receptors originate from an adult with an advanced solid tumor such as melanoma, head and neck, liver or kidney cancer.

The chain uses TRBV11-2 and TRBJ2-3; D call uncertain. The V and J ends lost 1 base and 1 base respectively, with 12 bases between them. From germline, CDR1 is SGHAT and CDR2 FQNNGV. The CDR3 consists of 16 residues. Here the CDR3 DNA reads TGTGCCAGCAGCTTAGTCTGGCTAGTTCGCACAGATACGCAGTATTTT. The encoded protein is CASSLVWLVRTDTQYF.

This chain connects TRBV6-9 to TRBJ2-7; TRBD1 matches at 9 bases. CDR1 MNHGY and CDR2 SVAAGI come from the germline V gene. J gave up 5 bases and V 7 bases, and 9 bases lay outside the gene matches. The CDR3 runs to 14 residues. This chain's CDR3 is CASNPDRGNDEQYF. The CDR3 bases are TGTGCCAGCAATCCGGACAGGGGAAACGACGAGCAGTACTTC.

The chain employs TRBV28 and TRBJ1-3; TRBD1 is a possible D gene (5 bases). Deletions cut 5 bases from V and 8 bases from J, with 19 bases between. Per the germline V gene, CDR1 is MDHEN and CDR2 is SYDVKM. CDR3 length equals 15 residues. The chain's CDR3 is CASSPPRTRTDTIYF. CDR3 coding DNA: TGTGCCAGCAGTCCCCCCCGGACAAGGACGGACACCATATATTTT. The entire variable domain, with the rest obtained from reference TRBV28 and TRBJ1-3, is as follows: DVKVTQSSRYLVKRTGEKVFLECVQDMDHENMFWYRQDPGLGLRLIYFSYDVKMKEKGDIPEGYSVSREKKERFSLILESASTNQTSMYLCASSPPRTRTDTIYFGEGSWLTVV.

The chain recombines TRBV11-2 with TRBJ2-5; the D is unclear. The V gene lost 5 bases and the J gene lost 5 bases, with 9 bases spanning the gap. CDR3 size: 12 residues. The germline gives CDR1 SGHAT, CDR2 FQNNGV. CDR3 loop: CASSPSGETQYF. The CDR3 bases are TGTGCCAGCAGCCCGTCCGGCGAGACCCAGTACTTC.

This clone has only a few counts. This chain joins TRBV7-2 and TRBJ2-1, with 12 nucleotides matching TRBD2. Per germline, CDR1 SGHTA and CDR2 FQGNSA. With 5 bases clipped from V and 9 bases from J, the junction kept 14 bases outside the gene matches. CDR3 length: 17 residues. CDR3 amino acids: CASSTPSLAGGRGEQFF. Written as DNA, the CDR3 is TGTGCCAGCAGCACTCCCTCACTAGCGGGAGGACGTGGTGAGCAGTTCTTC. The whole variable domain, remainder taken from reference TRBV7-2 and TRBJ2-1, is GAGVSQSPSNKVTEKGKDVELRCDPISGHTALYWYRQSLGQGLEFLIYFQGNSAPDKSGLPSDRFSAERTGGSVSTLTIQRTQQEDSAVYLCASSTPSLAGGRGEQFFGPGTRLTVL.

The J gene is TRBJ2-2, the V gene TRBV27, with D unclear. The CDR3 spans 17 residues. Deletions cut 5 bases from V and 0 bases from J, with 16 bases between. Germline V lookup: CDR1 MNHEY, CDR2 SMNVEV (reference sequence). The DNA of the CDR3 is TGTGCCAGCAGTCGTGGATCCAACTGGGCGAACACCGGGGAGCTGTTTTTT. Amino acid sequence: CASSRGSNWANTGELFF.

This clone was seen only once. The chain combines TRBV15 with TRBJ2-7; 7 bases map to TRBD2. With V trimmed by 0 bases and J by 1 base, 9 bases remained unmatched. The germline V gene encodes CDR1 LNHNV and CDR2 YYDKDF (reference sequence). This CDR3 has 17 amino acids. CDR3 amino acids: CATSREMAGEASYEQYF. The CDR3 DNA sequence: TGTGCCACCAGCAGAGAAATGGCGGGAGAAGCGTCCTACGAGCAGTACTTC.

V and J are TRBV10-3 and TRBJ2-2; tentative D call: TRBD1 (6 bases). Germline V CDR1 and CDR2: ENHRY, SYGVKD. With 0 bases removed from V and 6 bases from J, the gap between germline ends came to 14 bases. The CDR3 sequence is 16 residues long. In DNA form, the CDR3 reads TGTGCCATCAGTGAGTCGAAGGGGACACTCTCCGGGGAGCTGTTTTTT. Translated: CAISESKGTLSGELFF.